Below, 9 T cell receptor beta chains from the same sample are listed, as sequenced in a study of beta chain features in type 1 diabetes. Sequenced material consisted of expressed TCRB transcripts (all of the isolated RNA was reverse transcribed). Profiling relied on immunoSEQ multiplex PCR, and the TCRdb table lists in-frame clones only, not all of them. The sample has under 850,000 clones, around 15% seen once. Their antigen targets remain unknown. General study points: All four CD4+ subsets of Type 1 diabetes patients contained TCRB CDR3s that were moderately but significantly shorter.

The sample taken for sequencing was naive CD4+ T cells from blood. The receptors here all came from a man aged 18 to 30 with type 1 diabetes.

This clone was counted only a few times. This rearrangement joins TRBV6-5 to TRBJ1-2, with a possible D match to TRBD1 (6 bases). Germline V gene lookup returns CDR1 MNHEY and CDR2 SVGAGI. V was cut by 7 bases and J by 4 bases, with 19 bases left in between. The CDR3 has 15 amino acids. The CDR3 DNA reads TGTGCCAGCACCCGAGGGGGGCAGGGGATCTATGGCTACACCTTC. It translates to CASTRGGQGIYGYTF.

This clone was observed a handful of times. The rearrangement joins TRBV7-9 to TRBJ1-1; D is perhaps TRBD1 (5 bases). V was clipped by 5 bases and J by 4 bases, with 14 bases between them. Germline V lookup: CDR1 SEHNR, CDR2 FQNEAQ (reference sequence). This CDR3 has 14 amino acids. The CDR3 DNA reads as TGTGCCAGCAGCGCAGACAGCCGGGGCACTGAAGCTTTCTTT. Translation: CASSADSRGTEAFF.

CDR3 in amino acids: CAWSVGTGSSPLHF. In DNA, the CDR3 is TGTGCCTGGAGTGTGGGGACAGGGTCTTCACCCCTCCACTTT. The chain links TRBV30 to TRBJ1-6, with 9 nucleotides matching TRBD1. V trimming: 0 bases; J trimming: 9 bases; junction bases outside the gene matches: 3. This CDR3 contains 14 residues. In germline, CDR1 is GTSNPN, CDR2 SVGIG (reference sequence). Variable domain in full (rest from reference TRBV30 and TRBJ1-6): SQTIHQWPATLVQPVGSPLSLECTVEGTSNPNLYWYRQAAGRGLQLLFYSVGIGQISSEVPQNLSASRPQDRQFILSSKKLLLSDSGFYLCAWSVGTGSSPLHFGNGTRLTVT.

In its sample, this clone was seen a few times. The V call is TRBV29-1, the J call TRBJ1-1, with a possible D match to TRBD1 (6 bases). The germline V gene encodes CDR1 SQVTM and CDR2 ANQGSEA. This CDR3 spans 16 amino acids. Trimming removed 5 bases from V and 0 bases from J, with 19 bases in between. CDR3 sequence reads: CSVLFGGGFMNTEAFF. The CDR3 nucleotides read TGCAGCGTTCTCTTTGGGGGGGGCTTCATGAACACTGAAGCTTTCTTT.

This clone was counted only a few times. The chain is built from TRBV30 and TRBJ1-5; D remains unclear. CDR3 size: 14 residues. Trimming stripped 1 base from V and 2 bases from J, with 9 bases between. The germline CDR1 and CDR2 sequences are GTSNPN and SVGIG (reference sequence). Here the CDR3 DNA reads TGTGCCTGGAGTGGGGAGCAAGGCAATCAGCCCCAGCATTTT. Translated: CAWSGEQGNQPQHF.

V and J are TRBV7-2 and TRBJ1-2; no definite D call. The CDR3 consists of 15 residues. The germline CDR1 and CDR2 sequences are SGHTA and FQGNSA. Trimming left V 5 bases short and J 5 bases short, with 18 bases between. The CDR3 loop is CASSPSWGETYGYTF. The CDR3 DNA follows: TGTGCCAGCAGCCCGTCTTGGGGAGAGACATATGGCTACACCTTC.

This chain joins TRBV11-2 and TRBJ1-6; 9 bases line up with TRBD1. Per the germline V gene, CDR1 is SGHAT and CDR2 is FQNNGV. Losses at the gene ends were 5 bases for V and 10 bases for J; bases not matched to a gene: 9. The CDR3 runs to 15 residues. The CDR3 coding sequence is TGTGCCAGCAGCCCAGGGACAGGGAGGGTATCACCCCTCCACTTT. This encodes CASSPGTGRVSPLHF.

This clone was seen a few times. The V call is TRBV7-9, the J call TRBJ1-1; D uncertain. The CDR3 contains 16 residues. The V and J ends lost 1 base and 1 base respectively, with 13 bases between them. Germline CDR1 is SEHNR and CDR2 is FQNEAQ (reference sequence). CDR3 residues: CASSLGSSGRNTEAFF. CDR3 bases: TGTGCCAGCAGCTTAGGATCATCAGGACGGAACACTGAAGCTTTCTTT. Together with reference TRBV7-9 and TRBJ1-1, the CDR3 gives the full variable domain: DTGVSQNPRHKITKRGQNVTFRCDPISEHNRLYWYRQTLGQGPEFLTYFQNEAQLEKSRLLSDRFSAERPKGSFSTLEIQRTEQGDSAMYLCASSLGSSGRNTEAFFGQGTRLTVV.

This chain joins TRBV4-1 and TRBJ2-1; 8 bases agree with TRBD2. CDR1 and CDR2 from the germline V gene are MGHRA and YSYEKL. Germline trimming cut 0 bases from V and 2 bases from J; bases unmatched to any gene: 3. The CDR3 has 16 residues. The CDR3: CASSQDRGGTYNEQFF. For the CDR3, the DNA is TGCGCCAGCAGCCAAGACCGGGGGGGAACCTACAATGAGCAGTTCTTC.